This TCR beta chain was documented in a study of blood T cell repertoires in COVID-19. About the study: Material from acute and convalescent COVID-19 was sourced from the United States, Italy and Spain.

The CDR3 length is 12 residues. Trimming took off 0 bases at V and 9 bases at J, with 6 bases between the two ends. Germline V CDR1 and CDR2: MNHEY, SVGEGT. Generated by immunoSEQ multiplex PCR, the TCRdb table keeps only in-frame clones and is missing some. The repertoire holds 360,000 or so clones, with approximately 89% as singletons. The receptor's source is a woman in her twenties or thirties who had recovered from COVID-19. This rearrangement joins TRBV6-2 or TRBV6-3 to TRBJ1-5; D remains ambiguous. Specimen: PBMCs or T cells enriched from blood (not recorded which). CDR3 coding DNA: TGTGCCAGCAGTTACTCGGGCCTGCCCCAGCATTTT. It encodes CASSYSGLPQHF.